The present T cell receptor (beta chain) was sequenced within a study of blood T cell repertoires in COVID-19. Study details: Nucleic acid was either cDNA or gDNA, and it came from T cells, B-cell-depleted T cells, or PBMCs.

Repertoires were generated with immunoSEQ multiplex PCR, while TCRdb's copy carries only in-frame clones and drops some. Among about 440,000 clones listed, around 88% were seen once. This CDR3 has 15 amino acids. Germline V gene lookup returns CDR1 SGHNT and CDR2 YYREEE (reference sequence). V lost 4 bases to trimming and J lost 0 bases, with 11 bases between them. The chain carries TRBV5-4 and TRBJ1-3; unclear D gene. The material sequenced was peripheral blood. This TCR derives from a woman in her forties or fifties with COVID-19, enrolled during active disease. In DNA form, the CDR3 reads TGTGCCAGCAGCCCCGACTATCGCTCTGGAAACACCATATATTTT. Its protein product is CASSPDYRSGNTIYF. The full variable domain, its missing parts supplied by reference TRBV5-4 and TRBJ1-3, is ETGVTQSPTHLIKTRGQQVTLRCSSQSGHNTVSWYQQALGQGPQFIFQYYREEENGRGNFPPRFSGLQFPNYSSELNVNALELDDSALYLCASSPDYRSGNTIYFGEGSWLTVV.